This TCR beta chain comes out of a study of blood T cell repertoires in COVID-19. Study overall: Italy, Spain and the United States were the sources of the convalescent and acute COVID-19 samples. Sample material is recorded as cDNA or gDNA derived from T cells, B-cell-depleted T cells, or PBMCs.

Original handling: Estimation of nucleated cell counts was performed using reference gene primer amplification. Measured with immunoSEQ multiplex PCR; TCRdb has only the in-frame clones, and not every one. That table furnishes V, J and clone size, whereas the DNA furnished D and trimming. The sample lists under 200,000 clones, 85% occurring once. Seattle enrolled patients during active infection and tracked them longitudinally. This CDR3 has 16 amino acids. Germline V CDR1 and CDR2: SGHDN, FVKESK. V lost 2 bases, J lost 0 bases, and 8 bases lay in between. The clonotype was recovered from a woman aged 60-70 years with COVID-19, enrolled during active disease. The sample comprised peripheral blood. The chain carries TRBV14 and TRBJ1-6; D uncertain. CDR3 residues: CASSQLFSSYNSPLHF. Here the CDR3 DNA reads TGTGCCAGCAGCCAACTGTTCAGCTCCTATAATTCACCCCTCCACTTT.